These 32 T cell receptor beta chains were all obtained from the same sample, sequenced in a study of OX40 agonist ivuxolimab in advanced cancers. Repertoires were generated with immunoSEQ multiplex PCR, while TCRdb's copy carries only in-frame clones and drops some. This sample has some 90,000 clones, with 92% found just once. Material: CD4+ or CD8+ T cells sorted from blood, obtained in a trial of the OX40 agonist ivuxolimab. The receptors stem from an adult with an advanced solid tumor such as melanoma, head and neck, liver or kidney cancer.

The V and J genes are TRBV6-1 and TRBJ2-4, with TRBD2 matching over 7 bases. Germline V lookup: CDR1 MNHNS, CDR2 SASEGT. This CDR3 has 15 residues. With 5 bases clipped from V and 7 bases from J, the junction kept 11 bases outside the gene matches. This chain's CDR3 is CASSPTGGVLNIQYF. The CDR3, as DNA: TGTGCCAGCAGTCCGACTGGGGGGGTTTTGAACATTCAGTACTTC.

The chain joins TRBV2 to TRBJ2-7; 7 nucleotides agree with TRBD1. CDR1 is SNHLY, CDR2 FYNNEI, per germline. The CDR3 length is 15 residues. V was pared by 5 bases and J by 2 bases, with 9 bases of the junction left unmatched. CDR3 residues: CASSKTGRTTYEQYF. In DNA, the CDR3 is TGTGCCAGCAGTAAGACAGGGCGGACAACCTACGAGCAGTACTTC.

CDR3 protein: CASFGGSYEQYF. The CDR3 DNA reads TGTGCCAGCTTCGGGGGCTCCTACGAGCAGTACTTC. This chain links TRBV28 with TRBJ2-7; a possible D gene is TRBD2 (6 bases). V gave up 8 bases and J gave up 0 bases, with 8 bases separating them. The germline V gene encodes CDR1 MDHEN and CDR2 SYDVKM. The CDR3 runs to 12 residues. Supplemented by reference TRBV28 and TRBJ2-7, the full variable domain reads DVKVTQSSRYLVKRTGEKVFLECVQDMDHENMFWYRQDPGLGLRLIYFSYDVKMKEKGDIPEGYSVSREKKERFSLILESASTNQTSMYLCASFGGSYEQYFGPGTRLTVT.

The rearrangement joins TRBV28 to TRBJ2-1; D not resolved. CDR1 MDHEN and CDR2 SYDVKM come from the germline V gene. There are 12 residues in the CDR3. Deletions cut 4 bases from V and 7 bases from J, with 8 bases between. The CDR3 DNA reads as TGTGCCAGCAGTTCCTTGGGAAATGAGCAGTTCTTC. Translation gives CASSSLGNEQFF.

As DNA, the CDR3 is TGTGCCAGCAGTTTAGGGGGGGGACTCTACAATGAGCAGTTCTTC. Its translation: CASSLGGGLYNEQFF. The V and J genes are TRBV27 and TRBJ2-1, with TRBD2 matching 7 bases. Germline-derived CDR1 and CDR2 are MNHEY and SMNVEV (reference sequence). This CDR3 has 15 amino acids. The V segment lost 2 bases and the J segment 3 bases; nucleotides outside the gene matches: 4.

The genes are TRBV12-5 and TRBJ1-4, with D hard to call. V was clipped by 6 bases and J by 0 bases, with 11 bases between them. The germline gives CDR1 LGHNT, CDR2 FRNRAP. The CDR3 has 15 residues. This chain's CDR3 is CASGWGTATNEKLFF. The DNA of the CDR3 is TGTGCTAGTGGCTGGGGTACTGCAACTAATGAAAAACTGTTTTTT.

The chain links TRBV27 to TRBJ2-3; 7 bases are shared with TRBD2. Per germline, CDR1 MNHEY and CDR2 SMNVEV (reference sequence). Trimming at V came to 8 bases and at J to 2 bases, leaving 10 bases not matched to a gene. The CDR3 spans 15 residues. CDR3 sequence: CASSPVGGVTDTQYF. In DNA, the CDR3 is TGTGCCAGCTCTCCCGTGGGGGGGGTCACAGATACGCAGTATTTT.

This clone was detected a few times. The chain joins TRBV27 to TRBJ1-2, with a weak D call TRBD1 (6 bases). CDR3 length equals 14 residues. CDR1 and CDR2 (germline): MNHEY, SMNVEV (reference sequence). The V end lost 4 bases, the J end lost 6 bases, and 15 bases lay between the germline ends. The CDR3 loop reads CASSSIRGSDGYTF. CDR3 sequence (DNA): TGTGCCAGCAGTTCAATCAGGGGATCGGATGGCTACACCTTC.

The chain carries TRBV19 and TRBJ2-1, with 10 bases aligning to TRBD1. The CDR3 runs to 16 residues. Germline values: CDR1 LNHDA, CDR2 SQIVND (reference sequence). Trimming at V came to 1 base and at J to 4 bases, leaving 4 bases not matched to a gene. Written as DNA, the CDR3 is TGTGCCAGTAGTATAGGCGGGACAGGGGCTTACAATGAGCAGTTCTTC. Translated, it gives CASSIGGTGAYNEQFF.

The chain joins TRBV6-5 to TRBJ1-5; D not resolved. The V gene's germline CDR1 is MNHEY and CDR2 SVGAGI. V lost 8 bases, J lost 0 bases, and 14 bases lay in between. This CDR3 region has 15 residues. In nucleotides, the CDR3 is TGTGCCAGCGGCCTGCGGGTTTATAGCAATCAGCCCCAGCATTTT. Protein product: CASGLRVYSNQPQHF.

The chain joins TRBV18 to TRBJ1-2; TRBD1 aligns across 7 bases. This CDR3 comprises 15 residues. The germline CDR1 and CDR2 sequences are KGHSH and LQKENI. V lost 5 bases and J lost 5; bases outside the gene matches: 11. The CDR3 is CASSSPGTVLYGYTF. The CDR3 DNA follows: TGTGCCAGCTCATCGCCCGGGACAGTCCTGTATGGCTACACCTTC.

This chain joins TRBV6-5 and TRBJ2-5, with 10 bases fitting TRBD2. The CDR3 length is 16 residues. With 4 bases clipped from V and 5 bases from J, the junction kept 10 bases outside the gene matches. Germline V CDR1 and CDR2: MNHEY, SVGAGI. CDR3 nucleotide sequence: TGTGCCAGCAGTTCGAGCGGGGGGGCATTGGATGAGACCCAGTACTTC. As protein: CASSSSGGALDETQYF.

This rearrangement joins TRBV6-5 to TRBJ2-7; D remains unclear. Germline V lookup: CDR1 MNHEY, CDR2 SVGAGI. The CDR3 extends over 14 amino acids. V was cut by 0 bases and J by 3 bases, with 9 bases left in between. The CDR3 spells CASSYSERGYEQYF. CDR3 in DNA: TGTGCCAGCAGTTACTCTGAAAGAGGCTACGAGCAGTACTTC.

In DNA form, the CDR3 reads TGTGCCAGCAGTCTACGGCCCGACAGGGGAGAGACCCAGTACTTC. Protein product: CASSLRPDRGETQYF. The V and J genes are TRBV6-5 and TRBJ2-5; 8 bases line up with TRBD1. CDR3 length: 15 residues. V dropped 5 bases and J dropped 4; count of bases not matched to a gene: 9. CDR1 and CDR2 (germline): MNHEY, SVGAGI.

The rearrangement uses TRBV9 and TRBJ1-3; a weak D match, TRBD1 (5 bases). Trimming cost V 4 bases and J 1 base, with 9 bases left between them. Germline CDR1 and CDR2: SGDLS and YYNGEE. The CDR3 has 14 residues. The CDR3 DNA sequence: TGTGCCAGCAGCTTAGGGGATTCTGGAAACACCATATATTTT. This encodes CASSLGDSGNTIYF.

The rearrangement links TRBV19 to TRBJ2-7, with TRBD2 matching over 11 bases. Germline trimming cut 4 bases from V and 3 bases from J; bases unmatched to any gene: 5. This CDR3 is built from 15 residues. Germline V gene lookup returns CDR1 LNHDA and CDR2 SQIVND (reference sequence). Here the CDR3 DNA reads TGTGCCAGTAGTACTTCTAGCGGGGGGATCTACGAGCAGTACTTC. It yields the protein CASSTSSGGIYEQYF.

J is TRBJ2-7 and V is TRBV7-8; 8 bases agree with TRBD1. There are 15 residues in the CDR3. Germline-derived CDR1 and CDR2 are SGHVS and FQNEAQ. V gave up 0 bases and J gave up 6 bases; unmatched junction bases: 7. The CDR3 reads CASSLADRAIREQYF. CDR3 bases: TGTGCCAGCAGCTTAGCGGACAGGGCGATTCGCGAGCAGTACTTC.

This chain joins TRBV29-1 and TRBJ2-1; D gene unclear. V dropped 6 bases and J dropped 12 bases, with 12 bases sitting between them. The CDR3 contains 10 residues. The germline CDR1 and CDR2 sequences are SQVTM and ANQGSEA. The CDR3 bases are TGCAGCGTCCCAATGAACGGGCAGTTCTTC. Translation: CSVPMNGQFF.

The chain carries TRBV6-6 and TRBJ1-1, with D uncertain. Germline lookup yields CDR1 MNHNY and CDR2 SVGAGI (reference sequence). The CDR3 runs 14 residues. Trimming left V 0 bases short and J 5 bases short, with 10 bases between. For the CDR3, the DNA is TGTGCCAGCAGTTACTCGTCAGGCTGGACTGAAGCTTTCTTT. Residues: CASSYSSGWTEAFF.

J is TRBJ2-3 and V is TRBV14; unclear D gene. With 5 bases removed from V and 1 base from J, the gap between germline ends came to 13 bases. CDR1 is SGHDN and CDR2 is FVKESK in the germline V gene. The CDR3 is 15 amino acids. CDR3 bases: TGTGCCAGCAGCTTAGGAAGGGTGGGCACAGATACGCAGTATTTT. It specifies CASSLGRVGTDTQYF.

The V gene is TRBV6-6, the J gene TRBJ2-7; no firm D call. Germline-derived CDR1 and CDR2 are MNHNY and SVGAGI (reference sequence). The CDR3 is 12 amino acids. Trimming pared 5 bases from V and 3 bases from J, leaving 8 bases between. CDR3 in DNA: TGTGCCAGCAGTCCGAACTACTACGAGCAGTACTTC. Protein product: CASSPNYYEQYF.

The genes are TRBV4-3 and TRBJ1-3; D remains unclear. Germline values: CDR1 LGHNA, CDR2 YSLEER. There are 17 residues in the CDR3. V dropped 3 bases and J dropped 0 bases, with 15 bases sitting between them. The DNA for the CDR3 is TGCGCCAGCAGCCAGGATCCCGCACAAAACTCTGGAAACACCATATATTTT. Its protein product is CASSQDPAQNSGNTIYF.

The V call is TRBV19, the J call TRBJ1-1, with D perhaps matching TRBD1 (5 bases). V was pared by 5 bases and J by 1 base, with 17 bases between. The CDR3 is 16 amino acids. Looked up from germline, CDR1 is LNHDA and CDR2 is SQIVND (reference sequence). The CDR3 spells CASSSRPGPWNTEAFF. The CDR3 DNA reads TGTGCCAGTAGTTCCCGCCCGGGACCTTGGAACACTGAAGCTTTCTTT.

CDR3 loop: CASSLSSGRANEQYF. Written as DNA, the CDR3 is TGTGCCAGCAGTTTATCTAGCGGGAGGGCCAACGAGCAGTACTTC. V usage is TRBV27 and J usage is TRBJ2-7; 11 positions agree with TRBD2. The germline gives CDR1 MNHEY, CDR2 SMNVEV (reference sequence). V lost 0 bases, J lost 5 bases, and 3 bases stayed unmatched. The CDR3 runs to 15 residues.

This clone was observed once. This rearrangement joins TRBV11-3 to TRBJ2-2; 8 positions match TRBD2. J lost 4 bases, V lost 5 bases, and 9 bases had no gene match. The CDR3 covers 16 residues. Germline V lookup: CDR1 SGHNT, CDR2 YENEEA. CDR3 sequence (DNA): TGTGCCAGCAGCCCGGAAGCGGGAGAGACCACCGGGGAGCTGTTTTTT. Its protein product is CASSPEAGETTGELFF.

The chain links TRBV7-6 to TRBJ1-4, with D unresolved. With 1 base removed from V and 9 bases from J, the gap between germline ends came to 9 bases. The CDR3 runs 13 residues. Germline CDR1 is SGHVS and CDR2 is FNYEAQ. The CDR3 bases are TGTGCCAGCAGCTTAGGGATAGCTAAAAAACTGTTTTTT. Translation: CASSLGIAKKLFF.

This clone has a single count. This chain joins TRBV9 and TRBJ1-1; 9 bases line up with TRBD1. Per the germline V gene, CDR1 is SGDLS and CDR2 is YYNGEE. The CDR3 covers 16 residues. The ends lost 4 bases at V and 1 base at J; junction bases unmatched: 8. The CDR3 DNA sequence: TGTGCCAGCAGCCCGAGGACAGGGGCCACGAACACTGAAGCTTTCTTT. This encodes CASSPRTGATNTEAFF.

In the case of this clone: Mismatch with germline at one junction end may stem from a read error. This chain connects TRBV7-2 to TRBJ1-1; D not certain. The germline V gene encodes CDR1 SGHTA and CDR2 FQGNSA. The length of the CDR3 is 13 residues. The DNA for the CDR3 is TGTGCCAGCAGCTTAGGTGGACGGACTGAATTGGGCTTT. Amino acids: CASSLGGRTELGF.

The CDR3 DNA follows: TGTGCCAGCAGCCAGGGGCCCCGGGGACACACCTTC. It yields the protein CASSQGPRGHTF. The rearrangement joins TRBV4-2 to TRBJ1-2; TRBD1 might be the D (5 bases). Trimming took off 3 bases at V and 12 bases at J, with 14 bases between the two ends. Germline values: CDR1 LGHNA, CDR2 YNFKEQ. This CDR3 region has 12 residues.

J is TRBJ2-3 and V is TRBV27; D is uncertain. The V end was cut by 3 bases, the J end by 4 bases, with 8 bases between. The CDR3 loop spans 13 amino acids. Germline loops: CDR1 MNHEY, CDR2 SMNVEV (reference sequence). CDR3 amino acids: CASSLGMADTQYF. Written as DNA, the CDR3 is TGTGCCAGCAGTTTGGGGATGGCAGATACGCAGTATTTT.

The chain employs TRBV28 and TRBJ1-6; D is unresolved. Per germline, CDR1 MDHEN and CDR2 SYDVKM. The V end lost 2 bases, the J end lost 6 bases, and 8 bases lay between the germline ends. The CDR3 sequence is 14 residues long. Here the CDR3 reads CASSLGDFNSPLHF. The CDR3 DNA reads TGTGCCAGCAGTTTAGGGGATTTTAATTCACCCCTCCACTTT.

J is TRBJ2-5 and V is TRBV30; 11 bases fit TRBD1. Germline CDR1 GTSNPN, CDR2 SVGIG (reference sequence). With V trimmed by 2 bases and J by 1 base, 6 bases remained unmatched. The CDR3 is 16 residues long. CDR3 in DNA: TGTGCCTGGAGTTCGCCGGGACAGGGGGTCCAAGAGACCCAGTACTTC. This translates into CAWSSPGQGVQETQYF.